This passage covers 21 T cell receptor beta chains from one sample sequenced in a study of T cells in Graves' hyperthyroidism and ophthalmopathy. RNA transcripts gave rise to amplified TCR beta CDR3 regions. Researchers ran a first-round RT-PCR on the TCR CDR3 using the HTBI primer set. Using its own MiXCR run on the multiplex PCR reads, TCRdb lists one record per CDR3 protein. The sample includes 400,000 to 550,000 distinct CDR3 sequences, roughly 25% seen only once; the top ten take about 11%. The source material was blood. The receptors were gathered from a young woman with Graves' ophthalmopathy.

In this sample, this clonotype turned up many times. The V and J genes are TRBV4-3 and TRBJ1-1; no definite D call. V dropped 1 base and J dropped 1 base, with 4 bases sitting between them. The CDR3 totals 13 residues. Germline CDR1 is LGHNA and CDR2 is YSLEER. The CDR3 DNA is TGCGCCAGCAGCCAAGCCTGGAACACTGAAGCTTTCTTT. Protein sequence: CASSQAWNTEAFF.

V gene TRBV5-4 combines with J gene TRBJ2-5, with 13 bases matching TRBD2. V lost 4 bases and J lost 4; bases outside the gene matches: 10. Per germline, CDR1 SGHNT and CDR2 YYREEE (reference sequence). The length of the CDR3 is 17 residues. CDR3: CASSAELAGGRGETQYF. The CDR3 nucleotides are TGTGCCAGCAGCGCCGAACTAGCGGGGGGGCGAGGAGAGACCCAGTACTTC. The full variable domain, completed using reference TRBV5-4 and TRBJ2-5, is ETGVTQSPTHLIKTRGQQVTLRCSSQSGHNTVSWYQQALGQGPQFIFQYYREEENGRGNFPPRFSGLQFPNYSSELNVNALELDDSALYLCASSAELAGGRGETQYFGPGTRLLVL.

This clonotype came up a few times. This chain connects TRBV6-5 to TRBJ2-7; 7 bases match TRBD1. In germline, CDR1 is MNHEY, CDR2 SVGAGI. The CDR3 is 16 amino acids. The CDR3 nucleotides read TGTGTCTGCAGTTACTCAGGACTGGACAGGTACTACGAGCAGTACTTC. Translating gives CVCSYSGLDRYYEQYF.

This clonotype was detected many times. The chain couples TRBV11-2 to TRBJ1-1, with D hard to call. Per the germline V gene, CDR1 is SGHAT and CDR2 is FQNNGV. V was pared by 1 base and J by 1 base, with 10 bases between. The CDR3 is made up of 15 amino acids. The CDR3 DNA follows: TGTGCCAGCAGCTTAGGTCTCGGCCGGAACACTGAAGCTTTCTTT. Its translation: CASSLGLGRNTEAFF.

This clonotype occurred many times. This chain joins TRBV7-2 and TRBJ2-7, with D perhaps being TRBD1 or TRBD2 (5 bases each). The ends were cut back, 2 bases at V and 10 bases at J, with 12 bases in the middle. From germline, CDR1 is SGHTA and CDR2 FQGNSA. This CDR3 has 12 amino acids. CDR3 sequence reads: CASSLSVGGQYF. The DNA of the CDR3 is TGTGCCAGCAGCTTATCCGTTGGGGGTCAGTACTTC.

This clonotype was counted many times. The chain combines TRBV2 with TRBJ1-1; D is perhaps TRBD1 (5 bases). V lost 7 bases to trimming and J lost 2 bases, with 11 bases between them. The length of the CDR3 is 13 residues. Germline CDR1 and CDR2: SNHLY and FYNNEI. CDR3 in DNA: TGTGCCAGCACCGGGGACCTTAACACTGAAGCTTTCTTT. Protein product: CASTGDLNTEAFF.

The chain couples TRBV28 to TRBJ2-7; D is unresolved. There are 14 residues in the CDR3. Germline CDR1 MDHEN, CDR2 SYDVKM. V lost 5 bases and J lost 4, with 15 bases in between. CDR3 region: CASSTTTPPYEQYF. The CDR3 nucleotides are TGTGCCAGCAGTACAACTACACCGCCTTACGAGCAGTACTTC.

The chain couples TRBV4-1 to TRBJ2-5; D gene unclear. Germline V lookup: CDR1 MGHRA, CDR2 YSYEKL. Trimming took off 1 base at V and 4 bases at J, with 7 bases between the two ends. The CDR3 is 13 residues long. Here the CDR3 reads CASSQAMAETQYF. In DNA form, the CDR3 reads TGCGCCAGCAGCCAAGCAATGGCAGAGACCCAGTACTTC.

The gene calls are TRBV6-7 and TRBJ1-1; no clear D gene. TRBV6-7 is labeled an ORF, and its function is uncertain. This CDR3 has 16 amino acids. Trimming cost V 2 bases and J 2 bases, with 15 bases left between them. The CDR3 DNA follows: TGTGCCAGCAGTTACAGTACACCGACTCGTAACACTGAAGCTTTCTTT. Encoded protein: CASSYSTPTRNTEAFF.

CDR3 loop: CASTTGTAYEQYF. DNA for the CDR3: TGTGCCAGCACCACCGGGACGGCCTACGAGCAGTACTTC. J is TRBJ2-7 and V is TRBV12-3 or TRBV12-4; D is tentatively TRBD1 or TRBD2 (5 bases each). Trimming removed 7 bases from V and 2 bases from J, with 12 bases in between. This CDR3 comprises 13 residues.

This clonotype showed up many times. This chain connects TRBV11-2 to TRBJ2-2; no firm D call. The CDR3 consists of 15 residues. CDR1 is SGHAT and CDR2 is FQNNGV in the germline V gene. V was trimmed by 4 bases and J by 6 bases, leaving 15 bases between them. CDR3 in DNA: TGTGCCAGCAGCTCCCGGGTGGGCCTCGCCGGGGAGCTGTTTTTT. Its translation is CASSSRVGLAGELFF.

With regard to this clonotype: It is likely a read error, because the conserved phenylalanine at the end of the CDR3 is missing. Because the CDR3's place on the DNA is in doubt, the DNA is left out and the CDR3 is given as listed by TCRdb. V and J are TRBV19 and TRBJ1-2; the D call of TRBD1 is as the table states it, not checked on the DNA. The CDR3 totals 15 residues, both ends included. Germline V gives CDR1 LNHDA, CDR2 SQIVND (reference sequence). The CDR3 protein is CASSSGGQGGYGYTV.

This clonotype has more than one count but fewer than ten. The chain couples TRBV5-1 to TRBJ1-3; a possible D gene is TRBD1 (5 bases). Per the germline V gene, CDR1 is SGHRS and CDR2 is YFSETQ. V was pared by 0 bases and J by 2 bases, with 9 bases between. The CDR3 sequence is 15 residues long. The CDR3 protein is CASSLAQGPGNTIYF. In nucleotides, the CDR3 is TGCGCCAGCAGCTTGGCCCAGGGACCTGGAAACACCATATATTTT.

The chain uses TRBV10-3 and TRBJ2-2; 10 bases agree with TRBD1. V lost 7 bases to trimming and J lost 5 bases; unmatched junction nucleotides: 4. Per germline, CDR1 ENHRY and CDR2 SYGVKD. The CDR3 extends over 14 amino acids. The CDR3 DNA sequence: TGTGCCATCAAGGGACAGGGGAATACCGGGGAGCTGTTTTTT. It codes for CAIKGQGNTGELFF.

For the CDR3, the DNA is TGCAGCGCAGTAAGGGCCATGAACACTGAAGCTTTCTTT. Residues: CSAVRAMNTEAFF. V and J are TRBV29-1 and TRBJ1-1; D gene ambiguous. The CDR3 has 13 amino acids. V gave up 7 bases and J gave up 0 bases, with 12 bases separating them. CDR1 and CDR2 (germline): SQVTM, ANQGSEA.

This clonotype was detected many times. The DNA of the CDR3 is TGTGCCAGCAGGGGGGGGGCAGGGGACTATGGCTACACCTTC. Amino acid sequence: CASRGGAGDYGYTF. The rearrangement uses TRBV6-1 and TRBJ1-2, with a tentative D call TRBD1 (6 bases). V dropped 6 bases and J dropped 3 bases, with 14 bases sitting between them. Germline V gives CDR1 MNHNS, CDR2 SASEGT. This CDR3 spans 14 amino acids.

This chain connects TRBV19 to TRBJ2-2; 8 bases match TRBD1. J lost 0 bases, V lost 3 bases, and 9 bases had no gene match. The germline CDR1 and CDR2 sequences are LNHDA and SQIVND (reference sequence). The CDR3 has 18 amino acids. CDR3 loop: CASSITRTGRANTGELFF. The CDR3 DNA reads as TGTGCCAGTAGTATCACCCGGACAGGGCGTGCGAACACCGGGGAGCTGTTTTTT.

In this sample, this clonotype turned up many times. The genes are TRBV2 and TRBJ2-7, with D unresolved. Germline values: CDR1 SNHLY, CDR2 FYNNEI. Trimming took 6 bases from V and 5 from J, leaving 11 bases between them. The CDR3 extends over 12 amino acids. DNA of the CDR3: TGTGCCAGCAGACAGACCTTCGACGAGCAGTACTTC. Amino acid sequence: CASRQTFDEQYF.

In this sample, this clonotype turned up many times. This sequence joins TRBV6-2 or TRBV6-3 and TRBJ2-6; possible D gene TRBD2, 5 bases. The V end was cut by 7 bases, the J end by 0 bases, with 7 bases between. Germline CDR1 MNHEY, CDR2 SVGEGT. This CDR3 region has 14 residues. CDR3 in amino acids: CASTRASGANVLTF. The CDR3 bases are TGTGCCAGCACGAGGGCCTCTGGGGCCAACGTCCTGACTTTC.

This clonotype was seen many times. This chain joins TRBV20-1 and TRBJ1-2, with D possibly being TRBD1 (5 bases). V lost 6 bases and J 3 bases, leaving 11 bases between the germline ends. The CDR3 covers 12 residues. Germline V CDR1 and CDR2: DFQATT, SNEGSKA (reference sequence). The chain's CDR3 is CSAGVEDYGYTF. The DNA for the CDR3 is TGCAGTGCAGGGGTTGAGGACTATGGCTACACCTTC.

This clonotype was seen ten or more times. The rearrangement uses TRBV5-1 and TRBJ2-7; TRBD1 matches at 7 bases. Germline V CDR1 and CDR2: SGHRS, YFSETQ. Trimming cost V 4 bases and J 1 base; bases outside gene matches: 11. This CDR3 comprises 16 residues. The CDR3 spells CASSRTGVAASYEQYF. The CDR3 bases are TGCGCCAGCAGCCGAACAGGGGTCGCAGCTTCCTACGAGCAGTACTTC. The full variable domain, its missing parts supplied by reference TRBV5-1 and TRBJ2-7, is KAGVTQTPRYLIKTRGQQVTLSCSPISGHRSVSWYQQTPGQGLQFLFEYFSETQRNKGNFPGRFSGRQFSNSRSEMNVSTLELGDSALYLCASSRTGVAASYEQYFGPGTRLTVT.